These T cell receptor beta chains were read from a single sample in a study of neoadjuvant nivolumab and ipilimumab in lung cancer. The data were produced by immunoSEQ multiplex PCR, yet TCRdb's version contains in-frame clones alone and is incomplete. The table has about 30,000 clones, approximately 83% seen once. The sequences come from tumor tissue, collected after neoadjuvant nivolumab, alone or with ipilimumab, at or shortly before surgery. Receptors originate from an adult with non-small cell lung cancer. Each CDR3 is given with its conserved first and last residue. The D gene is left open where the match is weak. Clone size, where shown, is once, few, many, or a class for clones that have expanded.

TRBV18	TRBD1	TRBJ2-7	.	TGTGCCAGCTCATCCGGGACAGGTACCTACGAGCAGTACTTC	CASSSGTGTYEQYF
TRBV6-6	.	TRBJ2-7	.	TGTGCCAGCAGTCTCCTGGACCGTTCCTACGAGCAGTACTTC	CASSLLDRSYEQYF
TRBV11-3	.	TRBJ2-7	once	TGTGCCAGCAGCTTAGGGAGGCATGAGCAGTACTTC	CASSLGRHEQYF
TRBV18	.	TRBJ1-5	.	TGTGCCAGCTCCGGTAGCAATCAGCCCCAGCATTTT	CASSGSNQPQHF
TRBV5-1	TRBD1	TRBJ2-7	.	TGCGCCAGCAGCTTGGGACGGACAGGGGTCTTTACCCACTACGAGCAGTACTTC	CASSLGRTGVFTHYEQYF
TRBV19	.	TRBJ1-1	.	TGTGCCAGTAGTATAACCCCGGGCAACACTGAAGCTTTCTTT	CASSITPGNTEAFF
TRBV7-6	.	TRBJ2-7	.	TGTGCCAGCAGCAACGGGGGCGAGCAGTACTTC	CASSNGGEQYF
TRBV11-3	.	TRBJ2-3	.	TGTGCCAGCAGCTTAACGGCTAGCACAGATACGCAGTATTTT	CASSLTASTDTQYF
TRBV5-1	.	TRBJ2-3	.	TGCGCCAGCAGCTCCCGACAGGTAAATACGCAGTATTTT	CASSSRQVNTQYF
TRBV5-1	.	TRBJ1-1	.	TGCGCCAGCAGCTTGGCGCAGGACCTTGAAGCTTTCTTT	CASSLAQDLEAFF
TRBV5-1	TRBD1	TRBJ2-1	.	TGCGCCAGCAGCTTAACAGGGGCCGAGGCCAATGAGCAGTTCTTC	CASSLTGAEANEQFF
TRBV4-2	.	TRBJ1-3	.	TGTGCCAGCAGCCAAGACGGGGTTACTGGAAACACCATATATTTT	CASSQDGVTGNTIYF
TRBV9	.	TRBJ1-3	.	TGTGCCAGCAGCACCGGGACAGGAAACACCATATATTTT	CASSTGTGNTIYF
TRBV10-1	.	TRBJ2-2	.	TGCGCCAGCAGTCCCGGGCCTGATCTCACCGGGGAGCTGTTTTTT	CASSPGPDLTGELFF
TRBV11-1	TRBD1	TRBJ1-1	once	TGTGCCAGCAGCCGCGACAGGGGAAGGACTGAAGCTTTCTTT	CASSRDRGRTEAFF
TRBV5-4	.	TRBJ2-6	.	TGTGCCAGCAGCTATCCCCTCCCAGGGGCCAACGTCCTGACTTTC	CASSYPLPGANVLTF
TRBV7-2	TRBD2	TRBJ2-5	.	TGTGCCAGCAGCGCCAGGACTAGCCCTCACCAAGAGACCCAGTACTTC	CASSARTSPHQETQYF
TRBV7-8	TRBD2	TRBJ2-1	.	TGTGCCAGCAGCTTTTCGGGGGGGGTGCTTAATGAGCAGTTCTTC	CASSFSGGVLNEQFF
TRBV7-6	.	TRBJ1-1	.	TGTGCCAGCAGCTTATATGACCTGAACACTGAAGCTTTCTTT	CASSLYDLNTEAFF
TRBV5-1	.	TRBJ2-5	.	TGCGCCAGCAGCTTGGGGTCTAGCGCCCACCAAGAGACCCAGTACTTC	CASSLGSSAHQETQYF
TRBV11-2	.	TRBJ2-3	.	TGTGCCAGCAGCTTCAGTGCAGATACGCAGTATTTT	CASSFSADTQYF
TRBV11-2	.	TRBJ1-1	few	TGTGCCAGCAGCTTATCATCCTTGGGGTGGGCTGAAGCTTTCTTT	CASSLSSLGWAEAFF
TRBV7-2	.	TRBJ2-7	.	TGTGCCAGCAGCTTGACAGGTGATTACGAGCAGTACTTC	CASSLTGDYEQYF
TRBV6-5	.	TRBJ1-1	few	TGTGCCACCCGACAGTGGGGGGAGGGGAACACTGAAGCTTTCTTT	CATRQWGEGNTEAFF
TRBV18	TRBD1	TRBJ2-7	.	TGTGCCAGCTCGACAGGGGGCGCGGACGAGCAGTACTTC	CASSTGGADEQYF
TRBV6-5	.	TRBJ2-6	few	TGTGCCAGCAGTTATGCAGGACCTTCTGGGGCCAACGTCCTGACTTTC	CASSYAGPSGANVLTF
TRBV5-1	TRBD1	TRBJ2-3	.	TGCGCCAGCAGCTTGGGACAGGGGACGAGAGATACGCAGTATTTT	CASSLGQGTRDTQYF
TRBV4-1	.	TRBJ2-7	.	TGCGCCAGCAGCCAAGCCGGAAGAGAGCAGTACTTC	CASSQAGREQYF
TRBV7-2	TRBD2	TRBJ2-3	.	TGTGCCAGCAGCTACCCCTCACTAGCGGGGTCCGATACGCAGTATTTT	CASSYPSLAGSDTQYF
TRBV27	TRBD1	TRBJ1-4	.	TGTGCCAGCAGTCTCTCCCGACAGGGGGGTGAAAAACTGTTTTTT	CASSLSRQGGEKLFF
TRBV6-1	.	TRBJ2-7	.	TGTGCCAGCAGTGACCACGCCTACGAGCAGTACTTC	CASSDHAYEQYF
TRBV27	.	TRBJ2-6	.	TGTGCCAGCAGTTTAGAGGCAGGAACTGGGGCCAACGTCCTGACTTTC	CASSLEAGTGANVLTF
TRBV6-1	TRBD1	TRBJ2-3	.	TGTGCCAGCAGTGATAAGACAGGGGGCATAACAGATACGCAGTATTTT	CASSDKTGGITDTQYF
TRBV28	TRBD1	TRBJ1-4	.	TGTGCCAGCAACAGGGGGTTTGTGGAAAATGAAAAACTGTTTTTT	CASNRGFVENEKLFF
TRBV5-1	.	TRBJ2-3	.	TGCGCCAGCAGCCTTGGGGCCACTACTAGCACAGATACGCAGTATTTT	CASSLGATTSTDTQYF
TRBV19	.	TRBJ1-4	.	TGTGCCAGTAGTATAGATCTGGGACACTCCTATGAAAAACTGTTTTTT	CASSIDLGHSYEKLFF
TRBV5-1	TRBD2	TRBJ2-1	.	TGCGCCAGCAGCGGGTTAACTAGCGGGAGTTTATATGAGCAGTTCTTC	CASSGLTSGSLYEQFF
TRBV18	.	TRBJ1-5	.	TGTGCCAGCTCACCAGGGGACCGCAATCAGCCCCAGCATTTT	CASSPGDRNQPQHF
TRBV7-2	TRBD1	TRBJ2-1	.	TGTGCCAGCAGCCCCGGACAGGGGGACTACAATGAGCAGTTCTTC	CASSPGQGDYNEQFF
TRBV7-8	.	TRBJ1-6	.	TGTGCCAGCAGTGGAGGAACAGGGTATTCACCCCTCCACTTT	CASSGGTGYSPLHF
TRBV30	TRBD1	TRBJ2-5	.	TGTGCCTGGAGTGTACAGGGGGAACAAGAGACCCAGTACTTC	CAWSVQGEQETQYF
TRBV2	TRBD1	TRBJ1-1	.	TGTGCCAGCAGTGAAAGAAAGGGGGCCGGGACTGAAGCTTTCTTT	CASSERKGAGTEAFF
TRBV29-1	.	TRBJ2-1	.	TGCAGCGTTGGCACCTACAATGAGCAGTTCTTC	CSVGTYNEQFF
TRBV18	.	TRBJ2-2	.	TGTGCCAGCTCACCCCCGTCATCGACCGGGGAGCTGTTTTTT	CASSPPSSTGELFF
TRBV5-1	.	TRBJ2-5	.	TGCGCCAGCAGCTTGTCTGGGACACTCCAAGAGACCCAGTACTTC	CASSLSGTLQETQYF
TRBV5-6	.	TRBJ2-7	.	TGTGCCAGCAGCCCGGAATGGTCCGGAGAGCAGTACTTC	CASSPEWSGEQYF
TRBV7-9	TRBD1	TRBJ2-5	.	TGTGCCAGCAGCTTACCGGGGGACAGGGCTGAGACCCAGTACTTC	CASSLPGDRAETQYF
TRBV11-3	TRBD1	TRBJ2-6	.	TGTGCCAGCAGCTTACAGGGGGCCGGGGCCAACGTCCTGACTTTC	CASSLQGAGANVLTF
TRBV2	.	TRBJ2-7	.	TGTGCCAGCAGTGAAGCACCGGGCCTACCCTACGAGCAGTACTTC	CASSEAPGLPYEQYF
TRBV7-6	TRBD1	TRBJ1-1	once	TGTGCCAGCAGCTCATCACCAGACAGGGCAGCTTTCTTT	CASSSSPDRAAFF
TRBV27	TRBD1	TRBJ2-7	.	TGTGCCAGCAGCAAGGGACAGGGGCGAAACTACGAGCAGTACTTC	CASSKGQGRNYEQYF
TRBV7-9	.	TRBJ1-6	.	TGTGCCAGCAGCCTAGACGGGGGTAATTCACCCCTCCACTTT	CASSLDGGNSPLHF
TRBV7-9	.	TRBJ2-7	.	TGTGCCAGCAGCTTAGTGGGGGGGCTACCCTACGAGCAGTACTTC	CASSLVGGLPYEQYF
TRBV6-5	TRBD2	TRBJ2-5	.	TGTGCCGGGACTAGCGGTTCCCCCCACGAGACCCAGTACTTC	CAGTSGSPHETQYF
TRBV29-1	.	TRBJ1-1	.	TGCAGCGTTGAGTGGGGAGGGGACGGTGACACTGAAGCTTTCTTT	CSVEWGGDGDTEAFF